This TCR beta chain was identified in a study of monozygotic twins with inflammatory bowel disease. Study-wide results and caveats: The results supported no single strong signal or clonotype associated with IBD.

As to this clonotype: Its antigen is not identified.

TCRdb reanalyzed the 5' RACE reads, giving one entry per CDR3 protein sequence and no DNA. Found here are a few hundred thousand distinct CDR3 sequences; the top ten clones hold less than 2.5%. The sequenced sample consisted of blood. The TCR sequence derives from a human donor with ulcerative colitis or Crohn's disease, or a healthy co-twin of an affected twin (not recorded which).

This CDR3 reads CASSVQAGSGEKLFF. The rearrangement links TRBV6-1 to TRBJ1-4; no DNA is available, so the TRBD1 call from TCRdb remains unchecked. The CDR3 has 15 amino acids. Germline CDR1 reads MNHNS; CDR2 reads SASEGT.